The present entry profiles one T cell receptor beta chain with its context. The sample comes from a study of blood T cell repertoires in COVID-19. Background on the study: There were acute and convalescent COVID-19 samples, and they came from the United States, Italy and Spain. Nucleic acid was either cDNA or gDNA, and it came from T cells, B-cell-depleted T cells, or PBMCs.

TCRdb's table, derived via immunoSEQ multiplex PCR, lists solely in-frame clones and lacks some. Counted here are more than 200,000 clones, about 87% occurring once; the ten biggest clones make up about 1.5%. V was trimmed by 8 bases and J by 4 bases, leaving 7 bases between them. This CDR3 is built from 11 residues. Researchers sorted participants into cohorts using their self-reported clinical history. Recovered status applied to Cohort 3 donors who had two consecutive negative PCRs. It also applied to those with clearance or with symptom resolution. The chain has TRBV12-3 or TRBV12-4 and TRBJ2-3; D remains unclear. This clonotype was obtained from a woman between 50 and 59 years old who had recovered from COVID-19. Material: PBMCs or T cells enriched from blood (not recorded which). The DNA of the CDR3 is TGTGCCAGCGTCTATTCAGATACGCAGTATTTT. As protein: CASVYSDTQYF.